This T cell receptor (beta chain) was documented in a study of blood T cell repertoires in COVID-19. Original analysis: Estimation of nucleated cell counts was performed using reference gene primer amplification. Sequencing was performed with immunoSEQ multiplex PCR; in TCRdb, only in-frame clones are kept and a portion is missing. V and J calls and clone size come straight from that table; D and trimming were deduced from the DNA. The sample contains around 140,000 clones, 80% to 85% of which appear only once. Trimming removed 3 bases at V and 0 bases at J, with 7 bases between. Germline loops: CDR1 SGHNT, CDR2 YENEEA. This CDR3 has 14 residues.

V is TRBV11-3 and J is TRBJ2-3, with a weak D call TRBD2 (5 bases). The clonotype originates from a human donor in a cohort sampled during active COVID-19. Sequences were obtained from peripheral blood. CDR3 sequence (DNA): TGTGCCAGCAGCTTTTCGGGGAGCACAGATACGCAGTATTTT. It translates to CASSFSGSTDTQYF.